Each of the 23 T cell receptor beta chains below was sequenced from the same sample in a study of T cells in Graves' hyperthyroidism and ophthalmopathy. Amplified TCR beta CDR3 regions derived from RNA transcripts. The HTBI primer set was used in a first-round RT-PCR of the TCR CDR3. MiXCR, run by TCRdb on the multiplex PCR reads, gives a single entry per CDR3 protein. The sample contains fewer than 900,000 distinct CDR3 sequences, 15% to 20% of which appear only once. Sequenced sample: blood. The source of these receptors is a man aged 18 to 29 with Graves' hyperthyroidism.

This clonotype was observed a handful of times. The chain links TRBV10-1 to TRBJ2-1, with TRBD2 as a possible D gene (5 bases). Trimming removed 4 bases from V and 4 bases from J, with 20 bases in between. CDR3 length: 17 residues. Germline loops: CDR1 WNHNN, CDR2 SYGVQD (reference sequence). The CDR3 coding sequence is TGCGCCAGCAGTGGATCCGATAGTGGGAGAAGGTACAATGAGCAGTTCTTC. It codes for CASSGSDSGRRYNEQFF.

The chain has TRBV19 and TRBJ1-2, with 8 bases matching TRBD1. CDR3 length: 11 amino acids. CDR1 and CDR2 from the germline V gene are LNHDA and SQIVND (reference sequence). The junction had 2 bases not matched to a gene; V was cut back by 7 bases and J by 7 bases. The CDR3 spells CASTGGSGYTF. The CDR3 DNA follows: TGTGCCAGTACAGGGGGCTCTGGCTACACCTTC. Based on the CDR3 plus reference TRBV19 and TRBJ1-2, the full variable domain is DGGITQSPKYLFRKEGQNVTLSCEQNLNHDAMYWYRQDPGQGLRLIYYSQIVNDFQKGDIAEGYSVSREKKESFPLTVTSAQKNPTAFYLCASTGGSGYTFGSGTRLTVV.

The V and J genes are TRBV20-1 and TRBJ2-7; D may be TRBD1 (6 bases). Looked up from germline, CDR1 is DFQATT and CDR2 is SNEGSKA (reference sequence). Trimming removed 5 bases at V and 0 bases at J, with 11 bases between. The CDR3 is 13 residues long. The CDR3 DNA follows: TGCAGTGCTGTTCAGGGGTCCTCCTACGAGCAGTACTTC. The encoded protein is CSAVQGSSYEQYF.

CDR3 sequence: CASSQTGLAGEGAKNIQYF. In nucleotides, the CDR3 is TGTGCCAGCAGCCAAACGGGACTAGCGGGAGAAGGGGCCAAAAACATTCAGTACTTC. This chain links TRBV7-2 with TRBJ2-4; 14 bases map to TRBD2. This CDR3 is built from 19 residues. V lost 5 bases, J lost 1 base, and 10 bases stayed unmatched. Germline-derived CDR1 and CDR2 are SGHTA and FQGNSA.

This clonotype appeared many times. The chain links TRBV12-3 or TRBV12-4 to TRBJ2-3, with 14 nucleotides matching TRBD2. The CDR3 is made up of 16 amino acids. V was clipped by 6 bases and J by 5 bases; unmatched bases: 7. The CDR3 coding sequence is TGTGCCAGCAGCCGACTAGCGGGAGGGGTTTTAGATACGCAGTATTTT. It codes for CASSRLAGGVLDTQYF.

This clonotype was seen many times. The rearrangement links TRBV7-2 to TRBJ1-2; 7 bases map to TRBD1. V gave up 5 bases and J gave up 4 bases; unmatched junction bases: 7. The CDR3 has 14 residues. Germline CDR1 is SGHTA and CDR2 is FQGNSA. CDR3 DNA: TGTGCCAGCAGCCCCCGCAGGGGGGTCTATGGCTACACCTTC. Amino acids: CASSPRRGVYGYTF. The full variable domain, in which reference TRBV7-2 and TRBJ1-2 provide the parts outside the CDR3, is GAGVSQSPSNKVTEKGKDVELRCDPISGHTALYWYRQSLGQGLEFLIYFQGNSAPDKSGLPSDRFSAERTGGSVSTLTIQRTQQEDSAVYLCASSPRRGVYGYTFGSGTRLTVV.

This clonotype is a singleton in its sample. This CDR3 is CASEKTGTSGTGELFF. The CDR3 DNA follows: TGCGCCAGCGAGAAAACCGGGACTAGCGGAACCGGGGAGCTGTTTTTT. This sequence joins TRBV5-1 and TRBJ2-2; TRBD2 matches at 11 bases. The CDR3 length is 16 residues. The germline V gene has CDR1 SGHRS and CDR2 YFSETQ. The V segment lost 7 bases and the J segment 5 bases; nucleotides outside the gene matches: 10.

This clonotype has ten or more counts. V and J are TRBV18 and TRBJ1-1, with D tentatively TRBD1 (5 bases). Looked up from germline, CDR1 is KGHSH and CDR2 is LQKENI. Trimming pared 3 bases from V and 6 bases from J, leaving 8 bases between. The CDR3 is 12 amino acids. The CDR3 nucleotides are TGTGCCAGCTCACCCGCACAGGCTGAAGCTTTCTTT. Protein sequence: CASSPAQAEAFF.

This clonotype was counted at least ten times. This chain uses TRBV28 with TRBJ2-1; D unclear. Germline V gene data show CDR1 as MDHEN and CDR2 as SYDVKM. The CDR3 loop spans 14 amino acids. V dropped 3 bases and J dropped 6 bases, with 12 bases sitting between them. The CDR3 sequence: CASSFLGVVNEQFF. The CDR3 region has the DNA TGTGCCAGCAGTTTCCTTGGAGTGGTCAATGAGCAGTTCTTC.

CDR3 loop: CASSPQDRVLADTQYF. In nucleotides, the CDR3 is TGTGCCAGCAGCCCCCAGGACAGGGTGTTGGCAGATACGCAGTATTTT. The V call is TRBV7-9, the J call TRBJ2-3; TRBD1 matches at 8 bases. The CDR3 has 16 amino acids. CDR1 SEHNR and CDR2 FQNEAQ come from the germline V gene (reference sequence). Trimming removed 5 bases from V and 4 bases from J; junction bases left unmatched: 11. The entire variable domain, with the rest obtained from reference TRBV7-9 and TRBJ2-3, is as follows: DTGVSQNPRHKITKRGQNVTFRCDPISEHNRLYWYRQTLGQGPEFLTYFQNEAQLEKSRLLSDRFSAERPKGSFSTLEIQRTEQGDSAMYLCASSPQDRVLADTQYFGPGTRLTVL.

This clonotype has only a few counts. The rearrangement uses TRBV30 and TRBJ1-6, with 9 bases fitting TRBD1. The J segment lost 8 bases and the V segment lost 6 bases, leaving 11 bases of the junction unmatched. This CDR3 spans 15 amino acids. Per the germline V gene, CDR1 is GTSNPN and CDR2 is SVGIG (reference sequence). CDR3 nucleotide sequence: TGTGCCTGTCCCAAACAGGGGGCATCGCATTCACCCCTCCACTTT. The encoded protein is CACPKQGASHSPLHF.

The chain recombines TRBV11-1 with TRBJ2-1; a possible D gene is TRBD1 (5 bases). V was clipped by 2 bases and J by 5 bases, with 16 bases between them. This CDR3 has 16 amino acids. Germline V lookup: CDR1 SGHAT, CDR2 FQDESV (reference sequence). The CDR3 is CASSLSAGAENNEQFF. CDR3 coding DNA: TGTGCCAGCAGCTTATCGGCTGGGGCGGAAAACAATGAGCAGTTCTTC. The entire variable domain, with the rest obtained from reference TRBV11-1 and TRBJ2-1, is as follows: EAEVAQSPRYKITEKSQAVAFWCDPISGHATLYWYRQILGQGPELLVQFQDESVVDDSQLPKDRFSAERLKGVDSTLKIQPAELGDSAMYLCASSLSAGAENNEQFFGPGTRLTVL.

There are many counts of this clonotype. This chain joins TRBV2 and TRBJ1-5; D is uncertain. The CDR3 is 12 residues long. Trimming removed 3 bases at V and 4 bases at J, with 4 bases between. Germline CDR1 SNHLY, CDR2 FYNNEI. This chain's CDR3 is CASSEQNQPQHF. CDR3 nucleotide sequence: TGTGCCAGCAGTGAGCAGAATCAGCCCCAGCATTTT.

The J gene is TRBJ2-1, the V gene TRBV7-9, with TRBD1 matching 9 bases. The CDR3 extends over 14 amino acids. The trim removed 6 bases at V and 9 bases at J, leaving 9 bases unmatched. Germline V lookup: CDR1 SEHNR, CDR2 FQNEAQ (reference sequence). CDR3: CASSLNRGPIEQFF. The CDR3 DNA follows: TGTGCCAGCAGTCTAAACAGGGGGCCAATTGAGCAGTTCTTC.

The rearrangement joins TRBV24-1 to TRBJ1-5, with 7 bases identical to TRBD1. Germline assignment: CDR1 KGHDR and CDR2 SFDVKD. The ends lost 4 bases at V and 10 bases at J; junction bases unmatched: 3. The CDR3 is 12 amino acids. CDR3 region: CATSDRDRPQHF. Here the CDR3 DNA reads TGTGCCACCAGTGACCGGGACAGACCCCAGCATTTT.

This chain uses TRBV4-1 with TRBJ1-2; possibly TRBD1 for D (5 bases). The CDR3 loop spans 19 amino acids. Trimming left V 3 bases short and J 8 bases short, with 31 bases between. Germline CDR1 is MGHRA and CDR2 is YSYEKL. The CDR3 here is CASSHRPGGRAIPWSGYTF. DNA for the CDR3: TGCGCCAGCAGCCACCGTCCAGGAGGCAGGGCAATCCCGTGGTCGGGCTACACCTTC.

There are a few counts of this clonotype. The V call is TRBV7-2, the J call TRBJ2-4; 9 bases line up with TRBD2. CDR3 size: 17 residues. J was trimmed by 0 bases and V by 4 bases; bases with no gene match: 7. From germline, CDR1 is SGHTA and CDR2 FQGNSA. CDR3 loop: CASSSTTSGIAKNIQYF. In DNA, the CDR3 is TGTGCCAGCAGCTCCACGACTAGCGGAATAGCCAAAAACATTCAGTACTTC. Full variable domain (outside the CDR3, taken from reference TRBV7-2 and TRBJ2-4): GAGVSQSPSNKVTEKGKDVELRCDPISGHTALYWYRQSLGQGLEFLIYFQGNSAPDKSGLPSDRFSAERTGGSVSTLTIQRTQQEDSAVYLCASSSTTSGIAKNIQYFGAGTRLSVL.

The chain couples TRBV5-4 to TRBJ2-1; 8 positions match TRBD2. V shed 4 bases and J 7 bases; nucleotides not matched to a gene: 10. The CDR3 runs 15 residues. Germline V gene sequence: CDR1 SGHNT, CDR2 YYREEE (reference sequence). CDR3 in DNA: TGTGCCAGCAGCCCCACTCGGGGGGGGGAAAATGAGCAGTTCTTC. It yields the protein CASSPTRGGENEQFF.

This clonotype was picked up a small number of times. V and J are TRBV14 and TRBJ2-7, with 12 bases identical to TRBD2. V lost 0 bases to trimming and J lost 3 bases; unmatched junction nucleotides: 6. The CDR3 is made up of 17 amino acids. Germline loops: CDR1 SGHDN, CDR2 FVKESK. This CDR3 is CASSQDAQGLAGYEQYF. CDR3 bases: TGTGCCAGCAGCCAAGACGCTCAGGGACTAGCGGGCTACGAGCAGTACTTC.

The chain has TRBV3-1 and TRBJ2-7, with D unresolved. The CDR3 extends over 17 amino acids. The germline CDR1 and CDR2 sequences are LGHDT and YNNKEL (reference sequence). Trimming removed 3 bases at V and 0 bases at J, with 18 bases between. The CDR3 region has the DNA TGTGCCAGCAGCCACTTGGACGGCACCCTAAGCTCCTACGAGCAGTACTTC. It is translated as CASSHLDGTLSSYEQYF.

This clonotype was counted at least ten times. The rearrangement uses TRBV30 and TRBJ1-5, with TRBD1 as a possible D gene (6 bases). This CDR3 contains 13 residues. Germline lookup yields CDR1 GTSNPN and CDR2 SVGIG (reference sequence). The V end was cut by 5 bases, the J end by 4 bases, with 12 bases between. The CDR3 DNA follows: TGTGCCTGGCGTGGGCAGGGGAATCAGCCCCAGCATTTT. Its translation is CAWRGQGNQPQHF.

This clonotype has just a few counts. This chain connects TRBV27 to TRBJ2-2, with 8 positions matching TRBD1. Unmatched junction bases numbered 7, after V lost 6 bases and J lost 1 base. The CDR3 extends over 16 amino acids. Germline V lookup: CDR1 MNHEY, CDR2 SMNVEV (reference sequence). In DNA form, the CDR3 reads TGTGCCAGCAGACTCGCAGGGGGCCTGAACACCGGGGAGCTGTTTTTT. Translated: CASRLAGGLNTGELFF.

This clonotype was seen at least ten times. The chain recombines TRBV28 with TRBJ2-1; 10 nucleotides match TRBD2. CDR3 size: 16 residues. In germline, CDR1 is MDHEN, CDR2 SYDVKM. Trimming took 3 bases from V and 4 from J; bases not matched to a gene: 6. The CDR3 protein is CASSLAGLANYNEQFF. CDR3 in DNA: TGTGCCAGCAGTTTGGCGGGACTAGCGAATTACAATGAGCAGTTCTTC.